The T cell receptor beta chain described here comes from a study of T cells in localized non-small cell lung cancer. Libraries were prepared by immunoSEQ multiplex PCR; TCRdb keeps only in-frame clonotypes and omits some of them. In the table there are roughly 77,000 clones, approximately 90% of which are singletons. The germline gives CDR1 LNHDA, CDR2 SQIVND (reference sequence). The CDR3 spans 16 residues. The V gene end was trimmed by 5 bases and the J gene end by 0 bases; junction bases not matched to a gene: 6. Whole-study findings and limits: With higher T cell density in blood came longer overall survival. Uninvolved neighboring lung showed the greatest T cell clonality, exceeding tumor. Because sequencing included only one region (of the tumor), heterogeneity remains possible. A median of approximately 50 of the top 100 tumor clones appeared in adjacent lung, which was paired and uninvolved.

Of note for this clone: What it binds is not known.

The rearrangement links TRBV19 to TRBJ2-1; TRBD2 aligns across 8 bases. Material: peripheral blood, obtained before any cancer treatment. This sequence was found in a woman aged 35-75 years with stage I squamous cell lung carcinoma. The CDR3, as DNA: TGTGCCAGTAGTGCCCCGGGGGGGAGCTCCTACAATGAGCAGTTCTTC. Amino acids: CASSAPGGSSYNEQFF. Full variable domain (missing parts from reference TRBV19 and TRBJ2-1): DGGITQSPKYLFRKEGQNVTLSCEQNLNHDAMYWYRQDPGQGLRLIYYSQIVNDFQKGDIAEGYSVSREKKESFPLTVTSAQKNPTAFYLCASSAPGGSSYNEQFFGPGTRLTVL.